Here is one T cell receptor (beta chain) with its context. Its antigen is not identified. These data come from a study of cytomegalovirus exposure and HLA in healthy donors. Primers for the PCR totalled 60 Vbeta and 13 Jbeta. Generated by immunoSEQ multiplex PCR, the TCRdb table keeps only in-frame clones and is missing some. This table holds under 120,000 clones, around three quarters found once. Study-wide points: Presence/absence analyses assumed roughly uniform sequencing depth across donors, which may not hold.

The germline V gene has CDR1 MDHEN and CDR2 SYDVKM. The CDR3 length is 15 residues. This sequence joins TRBV28 and TRBJ2-5; D possibly corresponds to TRBD1 (5 bases). With the DNA end fitting TRBJ2-7 better, the J assignment may be wrong. The sequenced sample consisted of PBMCs. This clonotype was sampled from a woman aged 40 to 49 in good health and CMV-seronegative. The CDR3 loop reads CASRPNRLVTHEQYF. The CDR3, as DNA: TGTGCCAGCAGGCCAAACAGGTTGGTGACCCACGAGCAGTACTTC.